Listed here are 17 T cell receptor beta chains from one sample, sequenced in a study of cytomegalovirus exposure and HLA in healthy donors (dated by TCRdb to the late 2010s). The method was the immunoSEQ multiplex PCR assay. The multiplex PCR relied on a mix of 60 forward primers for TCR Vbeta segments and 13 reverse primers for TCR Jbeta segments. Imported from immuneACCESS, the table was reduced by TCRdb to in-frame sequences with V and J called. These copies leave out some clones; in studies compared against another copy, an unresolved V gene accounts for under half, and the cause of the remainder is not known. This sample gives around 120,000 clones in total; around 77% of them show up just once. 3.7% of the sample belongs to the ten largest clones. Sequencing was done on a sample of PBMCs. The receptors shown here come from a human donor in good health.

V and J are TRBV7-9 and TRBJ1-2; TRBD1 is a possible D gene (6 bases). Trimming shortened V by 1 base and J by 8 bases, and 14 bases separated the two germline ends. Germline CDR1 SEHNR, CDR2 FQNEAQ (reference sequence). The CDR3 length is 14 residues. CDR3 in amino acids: CASSLDRQVQGYTF. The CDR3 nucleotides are TGTGCCAGCAGCTTAGACCGACAGGTCCAAGGCTACACCTTC.

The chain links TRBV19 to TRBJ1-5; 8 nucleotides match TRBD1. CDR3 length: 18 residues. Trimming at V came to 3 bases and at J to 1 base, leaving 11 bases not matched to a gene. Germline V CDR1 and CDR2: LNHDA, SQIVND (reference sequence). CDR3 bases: TGTGCCAGTAGTATCGCGCAGGGGGCCACTTCGAGCAATCAGCCCCAGCATTTT. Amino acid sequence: CASSIAQGATSSNQPQHF.

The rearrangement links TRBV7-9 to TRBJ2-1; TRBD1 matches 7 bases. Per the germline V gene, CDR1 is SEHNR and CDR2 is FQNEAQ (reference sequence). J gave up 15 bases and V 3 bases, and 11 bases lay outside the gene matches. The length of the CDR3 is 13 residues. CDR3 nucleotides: TGTGCCAGCAGCTTCGGGGACAGCCCTAATCGGTTCTTC. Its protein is CASSFGDSPNRFF.

The CDR3 sequence is CASSLGTGGEKLFF. The CDR3 DNA is TGTGCCAGCAGCCTAGGGACAGGGGGTGAAAAACTGTTTTTT. V usage is TRBV27 and J usage is TRBJ1-4, with 11 bases matching TRBD1. The germline V gene encodes CDR1 MNHEY and CDR2 SMNVEV (reference sequence). This CDR3 spans 14 amino acids. Germline trimming cut 6 bases from V and 7 bases from J; bases unmatched to any gene: 4.

This CDR3 reads CASSPPQGTYEQYF. The CDR3 bases are TGTGCCAGCAGCCCACCGCAGGGGACCTACGAGCAGTACTTC. V is TRBV28 and J is TRBJ2-7, with D perhaps TRBD1 (6 bases). The CDR3 runs to 14 residues. V was trimmed by 6 bases and J by 2 bases, leaving 14 bases between them. From germline, CDR1 is MDHEN and CDR2 SYDVKM.

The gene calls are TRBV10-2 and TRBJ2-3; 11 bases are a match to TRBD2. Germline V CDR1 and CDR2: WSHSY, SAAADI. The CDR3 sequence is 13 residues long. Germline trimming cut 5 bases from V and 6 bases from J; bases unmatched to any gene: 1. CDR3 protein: CASSLAGGDTQYF. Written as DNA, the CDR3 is TGCGCCAGCAGTTTAGCGGGAGGGGATACGCAGTATTTT.

The CDR3 DNA reads as TGTGCCTGGAGTGCCCAGGGTCCAACTAATGAAAAACTGTTTTTT. It is translated as CAWSAQGPTNEKLFF. V and J are TRBV30 and TRBJ1-4; maybe TRBD1 (5 bases). V lost 1 base and J lost 0, with 9 bases in between. The CDR3 is 15 amino acids. CDR1 is GTSNPN and CDR2 is SVGIG in the germline V gene (reference sequence).

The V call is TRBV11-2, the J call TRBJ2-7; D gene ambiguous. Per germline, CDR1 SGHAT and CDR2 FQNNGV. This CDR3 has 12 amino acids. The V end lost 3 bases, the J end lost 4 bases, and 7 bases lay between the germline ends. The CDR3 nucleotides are TGTGCCAGCAGCTTTTCGCGGTACGAGCAGTACTTC. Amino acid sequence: CASSFSRYEQYF.

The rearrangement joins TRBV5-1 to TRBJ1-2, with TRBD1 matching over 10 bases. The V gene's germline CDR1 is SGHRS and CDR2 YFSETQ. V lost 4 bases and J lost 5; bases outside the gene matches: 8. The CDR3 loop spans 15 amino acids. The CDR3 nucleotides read TGCGCCAGCAGCCTCGGACAGGGGGAGAGGTATGGCTACACCTTC. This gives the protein CASSLGQGERYGYTF. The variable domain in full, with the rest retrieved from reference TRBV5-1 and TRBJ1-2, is KAGVTQTPRYLIKTRGQQVTLSCSPISGHRSVSWYQQTPGQGLQFLFEYFSETQRNKGNFPGRFSGRQFSNSRSEMNVSTLELGDSALYLCASSLGQGERYGYTFGSGTRLTVV.

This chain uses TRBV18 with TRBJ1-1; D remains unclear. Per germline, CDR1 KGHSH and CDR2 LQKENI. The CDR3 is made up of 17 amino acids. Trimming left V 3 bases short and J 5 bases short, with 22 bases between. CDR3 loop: CASSPIGQSNTKTEAFF. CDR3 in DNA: TGTGCCAGCTCACCCATTGGGCAGTCCAACACAAAAACTGAAGCTTTCTTT. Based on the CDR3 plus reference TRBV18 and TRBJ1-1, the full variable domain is NAGVMQNPRHLVRRRGQEARLRCSPMKGHSHVYWYRQLPEEGLKFMVYLQKENIIDESGMPKERFSAEFPKEGPSILRIQQVVRGDSAAYFCASSPIGQSNTKTEAFFGQGTRLTVV.

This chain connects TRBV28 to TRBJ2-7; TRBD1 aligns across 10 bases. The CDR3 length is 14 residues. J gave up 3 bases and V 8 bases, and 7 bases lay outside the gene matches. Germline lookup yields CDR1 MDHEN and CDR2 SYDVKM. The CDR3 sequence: CASFPGTGVYEQYF. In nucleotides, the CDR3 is TGTGCCAGCTTTCCCGGGACAGGGGTCTACGAGCAGTACTTC.

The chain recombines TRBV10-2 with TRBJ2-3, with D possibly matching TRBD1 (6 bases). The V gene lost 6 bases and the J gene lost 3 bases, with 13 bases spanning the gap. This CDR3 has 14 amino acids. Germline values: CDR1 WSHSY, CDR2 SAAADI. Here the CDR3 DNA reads TGCGCCAGCAGGCTCACCACAGGGACAGATACGCAGTATTTT. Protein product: CASRLTTGTDTQYF.

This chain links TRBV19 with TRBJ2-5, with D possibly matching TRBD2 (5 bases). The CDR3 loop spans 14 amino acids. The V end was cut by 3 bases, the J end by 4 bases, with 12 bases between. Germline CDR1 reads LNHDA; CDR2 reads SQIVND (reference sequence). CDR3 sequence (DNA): TGTGCCAGTAGTATCGACCTAGCCGGAGAGACCCAGTACTTC. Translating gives CASSIDLAGETQYF.

The CDR3 is CASSVEGGVRTEQYF. The CDR3 DNA reads as TGTGCCAGCAGCGTAGAAGGCGGGGTAAGGACCGAGCAGTACTTC. The rearrangement joins TRBV9 to TRBJ2-7; D perhaps matches TRBD2 (6 bases). From germline, CDR1 is SGDLS and CDR2 YYNGEE. Trimming pared 0 bases from V and 6 bases from J, leaving 16 bases between. The CDR3 sequence is 15 residues long. The entire variable domain, with the rest obtained from reference TRBV9 and TRBJ2-7, is as follows: DSGVTQTPKHLITATGQRVTLRCSPRSGDLSVYWYQQSLDQGLQFLIQYYNGEERAKGNILERFSAQQFPDLHSELNLSSLELGDSALYFCASSVEGGVRTEQYFGPGTRLTVT.

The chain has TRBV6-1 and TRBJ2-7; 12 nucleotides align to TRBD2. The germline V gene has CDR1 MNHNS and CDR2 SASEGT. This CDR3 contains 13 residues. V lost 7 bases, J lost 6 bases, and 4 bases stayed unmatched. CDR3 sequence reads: CASTRTSGIEQYF. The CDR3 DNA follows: TGTGCCAGCACAAGGACTAGCGGGATCGAGCAGTACTTC.

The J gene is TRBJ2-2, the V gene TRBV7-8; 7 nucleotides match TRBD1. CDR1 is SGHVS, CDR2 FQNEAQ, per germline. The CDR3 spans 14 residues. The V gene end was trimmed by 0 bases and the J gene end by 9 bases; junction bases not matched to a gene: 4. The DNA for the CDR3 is TGTGCCAGCAGCTTAGCCGAGACAGGGTGGGAGCTGTTTTTT. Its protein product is CASSLAETGWELFF.

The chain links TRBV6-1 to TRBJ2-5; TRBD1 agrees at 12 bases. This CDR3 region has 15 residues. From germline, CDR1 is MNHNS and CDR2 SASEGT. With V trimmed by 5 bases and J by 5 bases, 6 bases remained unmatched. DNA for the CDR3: TGTGCCAGCAGTTCCGGGACAGGGGGCTTGGAGACCCAGTACTTC. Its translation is CASSSGTGGLETQYF.